These T cell receptor beta chains were read from a single sample in a study of blood T cell repertoires in COVID-19. Using immunoSEQ multiplex PCR, the repertoire was profiled, and TCRdb retains in-frame clones only, with some absent. The data hold 250,000 to 400,000 clones, with about nine tenths observed a single time. Sample: PBMCs or T cells enriched from blood (not recorded which). Receptor source: a man aged 55-75 years who had recovered from COVID-19. Each CDR3 is given with its conserved first and last residue. Size is stated for part of the rows, as once, few or many counts, or as a class when the clone is expanded.

cdr3_aa v_call clone_size
CATETAGGTGYTF TRBV5-1 .
CASSSTGVKGGELFF TRBV7-3 few
CASSLGQGTLHF TRBV5-4 once
CAWSVLAGQGSYF TRBV30 .
CASSQAGQGGNTIYF TRBV4-1 .
CASSLSQSITLHF TRBV28 .
CASSRDRGAYNEQFF TRBV6-5 .
CASSLADNSYEQYF TRBV5-1 few
CSVNWGQRNTEAFF TRBV29-1 .
CASSQRTGEFYEQYF TRBV16 .
CASSNSGLQGYTF TRBV12-3/TRBV12-4 .
CASSQGTPPYEQYF TRBV4-1 .
CASSGSGGQGWTEAFF TRBV9 .
CSVRRVNTEAFF TRBV29-1 .
CAWSVGGPYEQYF TRBV30 .
CASSQAQGANTEAFF TRBV4-3 .
CASSLVQGAGGYTF TRBV7-2 .
CASSHVSRDTQYF TRBV7-2 once
CASSWRPTGEIMNTEAFF TRBV5-1 .
CASSQGRGGGNPYNEQFF TRBV4-1 .
CASSAGLGEKLFF TRBV10-1 .
CASSQDIGQGGSPLHF TRBV4-3 .
CATSRDQTGTYEQYF TRBV15 .
CASSASGTGDEQYF TRBV7-8 once
CASSFRTGANTGELFF TRBV7-6 .
CASGFGEEAFF TRBV12-3/TRBV12-4 .
CASSQDGRGLASSQHF TRBV4-1 .
CASSPPSRLAGVDTQYF TRBV18 .
CASSTPSDRGLIGDTQYF TRBV19 .
CASRRGAYEQYF TRBV3-1/TRBV3-2 .
CASSVTGGADTQYF TRBV5-1 .
CASSDPGETSGSTDTQYF TRBV2 .
CARQTGVYTGELFF TRBV19 .
CASRPDSLAKNIQYF TRBV27 .
CASSQDETGYNSPLHF TRBV14 .
CASSRTGFYEQYF TRBV13 once
CASSQFSWDRGRLDEKLFF TRBV23-1 .
CASSRSGPYEQYF TRBV3-1/TRBV3-2 .
CASSEGALGGNEQFF TRBV2 .
CASSLSRGTSTDTQYF TRBV7-9 .
CASSQTSGGAGEQFF TRBV3-1/TRBV3-2 .
CASSPIGTGFETQYF TRBV2 few
CASSRRVQGGEKLFF TRBV6-5 .
CASSPGGGAVATGELFF TRBV7-6 .
CASSLTGGVNTEAFF TRBV7-2 .
CASSQDLRGREGYTF TRBV4-3 .
CASSLNRGSAGELFF TRBV28 .
CASSLRTNYGYTF TRBV27 .
CASSAQLWTVNEQYF TRBV9 .
CASSSPPQYQETQYF TRBV11-3 .